The rows below give T cell receptor beta chains drawn from one sample of a study of blood T cell repertoires in COVID-19. Generated by immunoSEQ multiplex PCR, the TCRdb table keeps only in-frame clones and is missing some. The sample records 150,000 or so clones, around 82% being singletons. Sequences were obtained from peripheral blood. Receptors originate from a man between 60 and 75 years old with active or convalescent COVID-19. The CDR3 runs from the conserved cysteine through the conserved F or W. The order of the fields is J gene, V gene, clone size, D gene, CDR3 protein, CDR3 DNA. A D gene is named only where the DNA matches it firmly. Clone size is not always given. Where it is, it says once, few, many or a class for expanded clones.

>TRBJ2-2|TRBV19|once|TRBD1
CASSAGTVSSPGELFF
TGTGCCAGTAGTGCCGGGACAGTGAGTTCCCCCGGGGAGCTGTTTTTT
>TRBJ2-1|TRBV24-1|-|-
CATSDGLAYSSYNEQFF
TGTGCCACCAGTGATGGATTAGCGTACAGCTCCTACAATGAGCAGTTCTTC
>TRBJ1-2|TRBV28|once|TRBD1
CASSSGQGGGYTF
TGTGCCAGCAGCTCCGGTCAGGGGGGCGGCTACACCTTC
>TRBJ2-2|TRBV5-1|-|-
CASPARQESLGELFF
TGCGCCAGTCCAGCTCGCCAGGAATCCCTCGGGGAGCTGTTTTTT
>TRBJ2-3|TRBV24-1|-|TRBD1
CATSATGQGSTDTQYF
TGTGCCACCAGTGCCACGGGACAGGGGAGCACAGATACGCAGTATTTT
>TRBJ1-6|TRBV27|-|-
CASSLSHSNSPLHF
TGTGCCAGCAGTTTGAGCCATTCGAATTCACCCCTCCACTTT
>TRBJ2-1|TRBV5-1|-|-
CASSFNTGDSYNEQFF
TGCGCCAGCAGCTTTAACACGGGGGACTCCTACAATGAGCAGTTCTTC
>TRBJ1-4|TRBV6-6|-|TRBD1
CASSYATGDLFF
TGTGCCAGCAGTTACGCAACAGGGGATCTGTTTTTT
>TRBJ2-6|TRBV28|-|-
CASITEESAELKKSGANVLTF
TGTGCCAGCATCACGGAAGAATCGGCAGAACTAAAAAAATCTGGGGCCAACGTCCTGACTTTC
>TRBJ2-5|TRBV29-1|-|TRBD2
CSVNSGAIQETQYF
TGCAGCGTTAATAGCGGGGCCATCCAAGAGACCCAGTACTTC
>TRBJ1-2|TRBV24-1|few|-
CATSDELYGYTF
TGTGCCACCAGTGACGAACTCTATGGCTACACCTTC
>TRBJ1-6|TRBV20-1|-|-
CSASGQGYNSPLHF
TGCAGTGCTAGTGGCCAGGGATACAATTCACCCCTCCACTTT
>TRBJ1-1|TRBV27|-|-
CASSRRSGLVAEAFF
TGTGCCAGCAGCCGACGGTCGGGGTTGGTCGCTGAAGCTTTCTTT
>TRBJ2-1|TRBV7-2|-|-
CASSPRGGGSLFF
TGTGCCAGCAGCCCCAGAGGGGGGGGGTCCTTGTTCTTC
>TRBJ2-7|TRBV6-5|-|-
CASRTGGRPYEQYF
TGTGCCAGCAGGACAGGTGGACGGCCCTACGAGCAGTACTTC
>TRBJ1-1|TRBV19|-|-
CASSWPTNTEAFF
TGTGCCAGTAGTTGGCCGACAAACACTGAAGCTTTCTTT
>TRBJ2-5|TRBV19|-|TRBD1
CASSRQGLETQYF
TGTGCCAGTAGTCGACAGGGGCTGGAGACCCAGTACTTC
>TRBJ2-3|TRBV6-5|-|TRBD1
CASSSGQGTDTQYF
TGTGCCAGCAGTTCGGGACAGGGCACAGATACGCAGTATTTT
>TRBJ1-1|TRBV18|-|-
CASSRIHDGEAFF
TGTGCCAGCTCACGGATCCACGACGGGGAAGCTTTCTTT
>TRBJ2-3|TRBV4-1|-|TRBD1
CASSQATGASEGTQYF
TGCGCCAGCAGCCAAGCGACAGGGGCCTCAGAGGGTACGCAGTATTTT
>TRBJ2-3|TRBV7-2|few|TRBD2
CASSLVGLAGGRDTQYF
TGTGCCAGCAGCTTAGTTGGGCTAGCGGGCGGTCGAGATACGCAGTATTTT
>TRBJ2-3|TRBV10-3|-|-
CAISPQEGATDTQYF
TGTGCCATCAGCCCACAGGAGGGGGCGACAGATACGCAGTATTTT
>TRBJ1-1|TRBV4-2|-|-
CASSQDWARNTEAFF
TGTGCCAGCAGCCAAGATTGGGCAAGGAACACTGAAGCTTTCTTT
>TRBJ2-5|TRBV5-1|-|TRBD1
CASSVPGQGQGETQYF
TGCGCCAGCAGCGTTCCTGGACAGGGGCAGGGAGAGACCCAGTACTTC
>TRBJ2-3|TRBV4-1|once|TRBD2
CASSQVGAGGPDTQYF
TGCGCCAGCAGCCAAGTTGGAGCGGGAGGACCAGATACGCAGTATTTT
>TRBJ1-2|TRBV5-1|-|TRBD1
CASSLAGTDGYTF
TGCGCCAGCAGCTTGGCTGGGACAGATGGCTACACCTTC
>TRBJ2-1|TRBV3-1/TRBV3-2|-|-
CASSQADRPYNEQFF
TGTGCCAGCAGCCAAGCGGACAGACCCTACAATGAGCAGTTCTTC
>TRBJ1-1|TRBV28|-|-
CASSLAGSGTEAFF
TGTGCCAGCAGTTTGGCGGGAAGTGGCACTGAAGCTTTCTTT
>TRBJ1-2|TRBV9|-|-
CASSVDSQIYGYTF
TGTGCCAGCAGCGTAGACAGCCAGATCTATGGCTACACCTTC
>TRBJ2-7|TRBV7-9|many|-
CASSSLRGQSPYEQYF
TGTGCCAGCAGCAGCTTGAGAGGACAGTCTCCCTACGAGCAGTACTTC
>TRBJ2-7|TRBV5-4|-|-
CASSGGGISSYEQYF
TGTGCCAGCAGCGGCGGAGGGATCTCCTCCTACGAGCAGTACTTC
>TRBJ2-5|TRBV18|-|TRBD2
CASSPARREGPETQYF
TGTGCCAGCTCACCAGCACGGCGGGAGGGCCCCGAGACCCAGTACTTC
>TRBJ1-2|TRBV19|-|-
CASSTRDNFHGYTF
TGTGCCAGTAGTACCAGGGACAACTTTCATGGCTACACCTTC
>TRBJ1-6|TRBV21-1|-|-
CASSSPDSPLHF
TGTGCCAGCAGCAGTCCGGATTCACCCCTCCACTTT
>TRBJ1-2|TRBV20-1|once|-
CSASGAAGTYGYTF
TGCAGTGCTAGTGGTGCTGCGGGGACCTATGGCTACACCTTC
>TRBJ1-6|TRBV20-1|few|TRBD1
CSASSFGQGYSPLHF
TGCAGTGCTAGTTCCTTTGGACAGGGTTATTCACCCCTCCACTTT
>TRBJ2-5|TRBV5-1|-|-
CASSLAEGGPAGETQYF
TGCGCCAGCAGCTTGGCCGAGGGGGGGCCGGCTGGAGAGACCCAGTACTTC
>TRBJ2-1|TRBV6-1|-|TRBD2
CASSGGSGGPGNEQFF
TGTGCCAGCAGTGGAGGTAGCGGGGGGCCGGGCAATGAGCAGTTCTTC
>TRBJ2-7|TRBV25-1|-|TRBD1
CASSVGGFAYEQYF
TGTGCCAGCAGTGTAGGGGGCTTTGCCTACGAGCAGTACTTC
>TRBJ1-2|TRBV19|-|TRBD1
CASSIPGQGVNYGYTF
TGTGCCAGTAGTATCCCGGGACAGGGAGTGAACTATGGCTACACCTTC
>TRBJ2-2|TRBV5-1|-|TRBD2
CASRPLSGGGAGELFF
TGCGCCAGCAGACCACTCAGCGGGGGCGGGGCCGGGGAGCTGTTTTTT
>TRBJ2-1|TRBV12-3/TRBV12-4|-|-
CASSLGRAGEQFF
TGTGCCAGCAGTTTAGGGAGGGCGGGTGAGCAGTTCTTC
>TRBJ2-1|TRBV7-9|few|-
CASSFAGKNNEQFF
TGTGCCAGCAGCTTCGCGGGGAAAAACAATGAGCAGTTCTTC
>TRBJ1-1|TRBV18|-|TRBD1
CASSYGDSPNTEAFF
TGTGCCAGCTCATACGGGGACAGCCCCAACACTGAAGCTTTCTTT
>TRBJ2-7|TRBV5-4|-|TRBD2
CASSPWTSGPYEQYF
TGTGCCAGCAGCCCGTGGACTAGCGGACCCTACGAGCAGTACTTC
>TRBJ2-1|TRBV7-3|-|TRBD1
CASSPGQVRLTKQFF
TGTGCCAGCAGCCCTGGACAGGTCCGACTAACCAAGCAGTTCTTC
>TRBJ1-3|TRBV19|-|TRBD1
CASRPGQGAYGNTIYF
TGTGCCAGTAGACCGGGACAGGGGGCTTACGGAAACACCATATATTTT
>TRBJ2-1|TRBV6-5|-|-
CASSPSGEENEQFF
TGTGCCAGCAGCCCGTCGGGGGAGGAAAATGAGCAGTTCTTC
>TRBJ2-5|TRBV5-1|-|TRBD1
CASSSGQGAVKETQYF
TGCGCCAGCAGCTCGGGACAGGGGGCGGTGAAGGAGACCCAGTACTTC
>TRBJ1-2|TRBV9|-|-
CASSVQGDYGYTF
TGTGCCAGCAGCGTACAGGGCGACTATGGCTACACCTTC